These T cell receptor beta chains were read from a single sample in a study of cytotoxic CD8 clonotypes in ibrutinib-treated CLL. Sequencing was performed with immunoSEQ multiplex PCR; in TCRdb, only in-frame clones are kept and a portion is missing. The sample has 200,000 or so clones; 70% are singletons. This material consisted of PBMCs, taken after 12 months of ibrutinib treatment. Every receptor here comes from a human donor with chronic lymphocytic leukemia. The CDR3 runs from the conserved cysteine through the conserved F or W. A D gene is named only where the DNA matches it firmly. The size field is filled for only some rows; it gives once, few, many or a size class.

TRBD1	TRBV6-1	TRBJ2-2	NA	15	CASSEARGPTGELFF	TGTGCCAGCAGTGAGGCCAGGGGGCCAACCGGGGAGCTGTTTTTT
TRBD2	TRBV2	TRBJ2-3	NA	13	CASQAGRTDTQYF	TGTGCCAGCCAAGCGGGACGCACAGATACGCAGTATTTT
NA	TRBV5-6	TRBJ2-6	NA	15	CASSWGGVGANVLTF	TGTGCCAGCAGCTGGGGCGGGGTAGGGGCCAACGTCCTGACTTTC
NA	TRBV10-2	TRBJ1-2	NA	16	CASGENLGSFFYGYTF	TGCGCCAGCGGGGAGAACCTAGGGTCCTTTTTCTATGGCTACACCTTC
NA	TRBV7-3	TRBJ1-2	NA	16	CASSQISGARSDGYTF	TGTGCCAGCAGTCAAATCTCCGGGGCCAGGAGCGATGGCTACACCTTC
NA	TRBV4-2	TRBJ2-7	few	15	CASSQEVGESYEQYF	TGTGCCAGCAGCCAGGAGGTTGGAGAATCCTACGAGCAGTACTTC
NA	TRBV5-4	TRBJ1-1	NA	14	CASSLVGENTEAFF	TGTGCCAGCAGCTTGGTAGGCGAGAACACTGAAGCTTTCTTT
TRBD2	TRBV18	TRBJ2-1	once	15	CASSPHPGTSNEQFF	TGTGCCAGCTCACCACATCCCGGGACTAGCAATGAGCAGTTCTTC
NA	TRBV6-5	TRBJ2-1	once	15	CASSYRQGGYNEQFF	TGTGCCAGCAGTTACCGGCAGGGTGGCTACAATGAGCAGTTCTTC
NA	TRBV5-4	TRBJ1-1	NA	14	CASSFWQVMGEAFF	TGTGCCAGCAGCTTCTGGCAGGTCATGGGGGAAGCTTTCTTT
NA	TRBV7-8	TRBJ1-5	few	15	CASSFLRGAGEPQHF	TGTGCCAGCAGCTTTCTAAGGGGGGCCGGAGAGCCCCAGCATTTT
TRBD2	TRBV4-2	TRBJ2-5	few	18	CASSQDLVLAGGQETQYF	TGTGCCAGCAGCCAAGATCTAGTGCTAGCGGGAGGCCAAGAGACCCAGTACTTC
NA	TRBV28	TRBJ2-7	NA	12	CASKGQPYEQYF	TGTGCCAGCAAAGGACAGCCCTACGAGCAGTACTTC
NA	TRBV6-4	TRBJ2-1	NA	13	CASSRTWDNEQFF	TGTGCCAGCTCCCGGACGTGGGACAATGAGCAGTTCTTC
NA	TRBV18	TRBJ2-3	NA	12	CASSPSTDTQYF	TGTGCCAGCTCACCCTCCACAGATACGCAGTATTTT
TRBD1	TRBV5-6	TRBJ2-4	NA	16	CASSSRTGAGRDIQYF	TGTGCCAGCAGCTCCCGGACAGGTGCTGGGCGAGACATTCAGTACTTC
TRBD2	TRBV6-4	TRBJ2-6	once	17	CASSDWAGVTGANVLTF	TGTGCCAGCAGTGACTGGGCGGGAGTCACTGGGGCCAACGTCCTGACTTTC
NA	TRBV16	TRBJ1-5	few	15	CASSLPRGDNQPQHF	TGTGCCAGCAGCCTTCCGAGGGGAGACAATCAGCCCCAGCATTTT
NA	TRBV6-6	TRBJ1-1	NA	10	CATKDTEAFF	TGTGCAACCAAGGACACTGAAGCTTTCTTT
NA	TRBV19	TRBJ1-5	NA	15	CASSAPLHSNQPQHF	TGTGCCAGTAGTGCACCTTTGCATAGCAATCAGCCCCAGCATTTT
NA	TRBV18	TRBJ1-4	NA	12	CASSPSTEKLFF	TGTGCCAGCTCACCATCGACTGAAAAACTGTTTTTT
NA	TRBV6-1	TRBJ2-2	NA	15	CASSERDTHTGELFF	TGTGCCAGCAGTGAAAGGGACACCCACACCGGGGAGCTGTTTTTT
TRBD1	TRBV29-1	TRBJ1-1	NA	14	CSVGRGTANTEAFF	TGCAGCGTTGGCCGAGGGACAGCGAACACTGAAGCTTTCTTT
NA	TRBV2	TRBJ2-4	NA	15	CASSETPGGVGIQYF	TGTGCCAGCAGTGAAACCCCGGGGGGCGTAGGCATTCAGTACTTC
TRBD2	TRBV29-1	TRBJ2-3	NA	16	CSVGGLERGGTDTQYF	TGCAGCGTTGGAGGGTTGGAGCGGGGGGGCACAGATACGCAGTATTTT
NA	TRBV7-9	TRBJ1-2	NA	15	CASTLMAGPLYGYTF	TGTGCCAGCACCCTAATGGCAGGGCCGCTCTATGGCTACACCTTC
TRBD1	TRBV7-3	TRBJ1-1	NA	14	CASSPTTGGTEAFF	TGTGCCAGCAGCCCGACGACAGGGGGCACTGAAGCTTTCTTT
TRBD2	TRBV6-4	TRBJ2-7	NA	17	CASSDPLAGFCSYEQYF	TGTGCCAGCAGTGACCCCCTAGCGGGATTTTGCTCCTACGAGCAGTACTTC
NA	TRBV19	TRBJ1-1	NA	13	CASSIERNTEAFF	TGTGCCAGTAGTATTGAAAGGAACACTGAAGCTTTCTTT
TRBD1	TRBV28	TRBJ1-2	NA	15	CASRTSGTGSYGYTF	TGTGCCAGCAGAACCTCAGGGACAGGAAGCTATGGCTACACCTTC
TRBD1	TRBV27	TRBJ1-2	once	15	CASSPTTGTNYGYTF	TGTGCCAGCAGTCCGACGACAGGGACTAACTATGGCTACACCTTC